This section outlines one T cell receptor beta chain sequence together with its context. Antigen unknown. Per germline, CDR1 SGHRS and CDR2 YFSETQ. This CDR3 contains 16 residues. V shed 0 bases and J shed 2 bases, with 12 bases lying between them. 13 Jbeta primers and 60 Vbeta primers were used for the PCR. Authors' analysis steps: An analysis that came later counted approximately 76 million unique TCR beta chains, approximately 9.9 million shared. Assay: immunoSEQ multiplex PCR; the TCRdb copy retains only in-frame clones and omits some. D and trimming were read from the DNA, whereas the V and J calls and clone size are those reported in that table. Of about 230,000 clones listed, 78% were seen once; the top ten hold about 0.47%. This specimen comes from a study of cytomegalovirus exposure and HLA in healthy donors. Background on the study: Early released data had around 79 million unique TCRs, all coming from HLA-typed donors.

Overall study results and limits: Reportedly, cytomegalovirus status was diagnosed with high sensitivity and specificity.

This rearrangement joins TRBV5-1 to TRBJ1-3; TRBD1 is a possible D gene (5 bases). Sequenced material: PBMCs. The sequence derives from a boy aged 5 to 17 in good health and CMV-seronegative. This chain's CDR3 is CASSLAGFSTGNTIYF. The CDR3 DNA sequence: TGCGCCAGCAGCTTGGCAGGGTTCTCCACTGGAAACACCATATATTTT.